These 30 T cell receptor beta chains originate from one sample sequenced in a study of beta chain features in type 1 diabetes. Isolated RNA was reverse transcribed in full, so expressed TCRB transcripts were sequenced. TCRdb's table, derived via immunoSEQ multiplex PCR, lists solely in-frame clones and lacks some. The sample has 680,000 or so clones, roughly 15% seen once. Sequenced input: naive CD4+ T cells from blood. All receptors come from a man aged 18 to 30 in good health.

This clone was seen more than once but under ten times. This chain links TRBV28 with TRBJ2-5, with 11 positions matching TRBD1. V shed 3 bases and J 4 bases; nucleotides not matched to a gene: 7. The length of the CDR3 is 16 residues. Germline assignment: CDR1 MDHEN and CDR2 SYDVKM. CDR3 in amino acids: CASSLDRGRVIETQYF. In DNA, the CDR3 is TGTGCCAGCAGTTTGGACAGGGGGCGCGTTATAGAGACCCAGTACTTC. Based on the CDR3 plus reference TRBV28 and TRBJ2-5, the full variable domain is DVKVTQSSRYLVKRTGEKVFLECVQDMDHENMFWYRQDPGLGLRLIYFSYDVKMKEKGDIPEGYSVSREKKERFSLILESASTNQTSMYLCASSLDRGRVIETQYFGPGTRLLVL.

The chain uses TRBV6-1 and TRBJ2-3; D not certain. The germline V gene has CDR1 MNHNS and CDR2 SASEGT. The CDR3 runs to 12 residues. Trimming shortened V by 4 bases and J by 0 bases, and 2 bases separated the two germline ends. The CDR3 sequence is CASSGSTDTQYF. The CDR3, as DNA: TGTGCCAGCAGTGGTAGCACAGATACGCAGTATTTT.

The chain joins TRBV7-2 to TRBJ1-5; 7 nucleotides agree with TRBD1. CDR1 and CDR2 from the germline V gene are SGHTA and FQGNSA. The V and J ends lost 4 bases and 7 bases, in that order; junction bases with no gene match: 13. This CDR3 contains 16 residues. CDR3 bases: TGTGCCAGCAGCTCCAACTTCGGACAGGCGAGGCAGCCCCAGCATTTT. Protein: CASSSNFGQARQPQHF. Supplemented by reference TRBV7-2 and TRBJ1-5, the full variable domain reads GAGVSQSPSNKVTEKGKDVELRCDPISGHTALYWYRQSLGQGLEFLIYFQGNSAPDKSGLPSDRFSAERTGGSVSTLTIQRTQQEDSAVYLCASSSNFGQARQPQHFGDGTRLSIL.

The chain's CDR3 is CASSVGPAGETQYF. The CDR3 DNA is TGTGCCAGCAGCGTAGGTCCGGCTGGAGAGACCCAGTACTTC. This chain uses TRBV9 with TRBJ2-5; unclear D gene. CDR1 and CDR2 (germline): SGDLS, YYNGEE. This CDR3 contains 14 residues. V lost 0 bases to trimming and J lost 4 bases, with 10 bases between them.

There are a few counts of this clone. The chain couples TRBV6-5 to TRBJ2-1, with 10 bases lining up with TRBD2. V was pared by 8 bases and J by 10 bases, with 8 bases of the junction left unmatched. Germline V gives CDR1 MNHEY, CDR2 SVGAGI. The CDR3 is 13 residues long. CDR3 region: CASRTSGAQEQFF. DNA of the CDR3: TGTGCCAGCCGGACTAGCGGCGCTCAAGAGCAGTTCTTC.

CDR3 sequence reads: CASQGQGDNQPQHF. The DNA of the CDR3 is TGTGCCAGTCAAGGGCAGGGCGACAATCAGCCCCAGCATTTT. The V gene is TRBV19, the J gene TRBJ1-5; D is possibly TRBD1 (5 bases). Germline CDR1 LNHDA, CDR2 SQIVND (reference sequence). With 8 bases removed from V and 3 bases from J, the gap between germline ends came to 14 bases. The CDR3 consists of 14 residues.

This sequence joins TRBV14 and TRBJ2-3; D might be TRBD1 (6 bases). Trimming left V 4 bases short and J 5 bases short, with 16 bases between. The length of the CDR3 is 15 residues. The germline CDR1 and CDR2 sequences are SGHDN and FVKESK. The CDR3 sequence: CASSRRGQTRDTQYF. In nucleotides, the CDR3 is TGTGCCAGCAGCCGACGCGGACAGACAAGAGATACGCAGTATTTT.

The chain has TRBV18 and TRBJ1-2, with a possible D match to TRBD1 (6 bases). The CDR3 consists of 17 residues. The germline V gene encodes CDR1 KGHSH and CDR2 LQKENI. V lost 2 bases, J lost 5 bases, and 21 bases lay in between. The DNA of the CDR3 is TGTGCCAGCTCACCATATATAAGTGAGGACAGTTTATATGGCTACACCTTC. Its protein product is CASSPYISEDSLYGYTF.

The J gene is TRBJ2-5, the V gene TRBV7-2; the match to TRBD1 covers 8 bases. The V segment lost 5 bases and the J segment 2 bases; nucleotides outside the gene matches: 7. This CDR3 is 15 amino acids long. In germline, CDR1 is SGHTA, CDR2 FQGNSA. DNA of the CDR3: TGTGCCAGCAGCCCTAGGACAGGGCCGCAAGAGACCCAGTACTTC. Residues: CASSPRTGPQETQYF. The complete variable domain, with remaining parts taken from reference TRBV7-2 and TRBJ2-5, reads GAGVSQSPSNKVTEKGKDVELRCDPISGHTALYWYRQSLGQGLEFLIYFQGNSAPDKSGLPSDRFSAERTGGSVSTLTIQRTQQEDSAVYLCASSPRTGPQETQYFGPGTRLLVL.

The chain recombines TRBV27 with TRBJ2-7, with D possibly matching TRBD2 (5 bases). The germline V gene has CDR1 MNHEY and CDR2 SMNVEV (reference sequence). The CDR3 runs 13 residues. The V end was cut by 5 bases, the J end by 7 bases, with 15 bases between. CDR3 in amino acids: CASSPYRGREQYF. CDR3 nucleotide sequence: TGTGCCAGCAGTCCCTATCGGGGTCGGGAGCAGTACTTC.

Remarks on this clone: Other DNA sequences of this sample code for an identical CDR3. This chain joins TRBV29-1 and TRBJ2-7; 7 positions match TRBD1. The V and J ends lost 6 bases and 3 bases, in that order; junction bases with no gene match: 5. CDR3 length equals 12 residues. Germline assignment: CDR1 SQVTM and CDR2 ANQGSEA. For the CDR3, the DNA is TGCAGCGTAAACAGGGGCGGCTACGAGCAGTACTTC. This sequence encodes CSVNRGGYEQYF.

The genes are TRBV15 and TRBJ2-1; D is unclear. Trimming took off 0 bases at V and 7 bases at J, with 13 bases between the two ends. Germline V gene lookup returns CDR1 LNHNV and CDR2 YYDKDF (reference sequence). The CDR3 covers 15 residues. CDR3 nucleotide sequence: TGTGCCACCAGCAGAGACAAAGGCCCCCCGAATGAGCAGTTCTTC. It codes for CATSRDKGPPNEQFF.

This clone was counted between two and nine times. As DNA, the CDR3 is TGTGCCAGCAGTAGGAGGCTAGCCGGGGCCAACGTCCTGACTTTC. Protein product: CASSRRLAGANVLTF. The V and J genes are TRBV27 and TRBJ2-6; TRBD2 might be the D (5 bases). This CDR3 has 15 amino acids. Germline-derived CDR1 and CDR2 are MNHEY and SMNVEV (reference sequence). V lost 5 bases and J lost 4, with 12 bases in between.

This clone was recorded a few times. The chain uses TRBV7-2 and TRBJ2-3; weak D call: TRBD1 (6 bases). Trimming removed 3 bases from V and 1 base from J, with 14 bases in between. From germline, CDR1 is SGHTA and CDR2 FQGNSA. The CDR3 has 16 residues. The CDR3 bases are TGTGCCAGCAGCTTTCGGGGCAGGGGTCGCACAGATACGCAGTATTTT. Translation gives CASSFRGRGRTDTQYF.

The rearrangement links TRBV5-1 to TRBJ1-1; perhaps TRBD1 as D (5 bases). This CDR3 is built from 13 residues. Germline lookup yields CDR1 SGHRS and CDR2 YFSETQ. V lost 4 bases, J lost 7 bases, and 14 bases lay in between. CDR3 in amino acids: CASSTAGTLEAFF. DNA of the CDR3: TGCGCCAGCAGCACGGCCGGGACCCTTGAAGCTTTCTTT. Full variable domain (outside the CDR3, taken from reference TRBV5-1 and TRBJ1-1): KAGVTQTPRYLIKTRGQQVTLSCSPISGHRSVSWYQQTPGQGLQFLFEYFSETQRNKGNFPGRFSGRQFSNSRSEMNVSTLELGDSALYLCASSTAGTLEAFFGQGTRLTVV.

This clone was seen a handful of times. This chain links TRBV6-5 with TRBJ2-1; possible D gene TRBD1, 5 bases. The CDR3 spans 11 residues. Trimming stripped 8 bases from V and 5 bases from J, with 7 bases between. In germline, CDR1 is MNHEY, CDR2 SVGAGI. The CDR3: CASQGNNEQFF. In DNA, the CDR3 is TGTGCCAGCCAGGGCAACAATGAGCAGTTCTTC.

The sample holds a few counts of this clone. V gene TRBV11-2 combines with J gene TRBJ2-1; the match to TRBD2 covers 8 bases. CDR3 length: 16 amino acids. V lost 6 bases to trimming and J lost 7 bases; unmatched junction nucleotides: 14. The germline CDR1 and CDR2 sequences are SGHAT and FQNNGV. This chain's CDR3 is CASRPLPGGPWNEQFF. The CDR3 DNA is TGTGCCAGCAGACCTTTACCGGGAGGGCCTTGGAATGAGCAGTTCTTC.

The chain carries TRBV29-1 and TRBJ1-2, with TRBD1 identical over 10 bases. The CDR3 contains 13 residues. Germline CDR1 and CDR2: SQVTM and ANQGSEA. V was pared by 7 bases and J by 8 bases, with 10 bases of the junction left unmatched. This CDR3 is CSGAGQGVRGYTF. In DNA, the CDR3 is TGCAGCGGTGCTGGACAGGGGGTACGGGGCTACACCTTC.

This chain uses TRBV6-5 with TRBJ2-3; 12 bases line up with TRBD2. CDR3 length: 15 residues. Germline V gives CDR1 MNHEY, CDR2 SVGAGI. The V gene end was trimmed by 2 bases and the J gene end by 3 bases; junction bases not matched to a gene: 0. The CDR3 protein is CASSYGLAGTDTQYF. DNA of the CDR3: TGTGCCAGCAGTTACGGACTAGCGGGGACAGATACGCAGTATTTT.

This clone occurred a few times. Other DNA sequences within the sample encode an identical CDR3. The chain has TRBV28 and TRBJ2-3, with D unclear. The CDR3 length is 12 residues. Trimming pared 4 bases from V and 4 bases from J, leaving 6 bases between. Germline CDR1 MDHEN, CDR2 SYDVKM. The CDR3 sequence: CASSSSADTQYF. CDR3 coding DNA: TGTGCCAGCAGTTCCAGCGCAGATACGCAGTATTTT. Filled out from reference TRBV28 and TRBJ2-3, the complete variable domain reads DVKVTQSSRYLVKRTGEKVFLECVQDMDHENMFWYRQDPGLGLRLIYFSYDVKMKEKGDIPEGYSVSREKKERFSLILESASTNQTSMYLCASSSSADTQYFGPGTRLTVL.

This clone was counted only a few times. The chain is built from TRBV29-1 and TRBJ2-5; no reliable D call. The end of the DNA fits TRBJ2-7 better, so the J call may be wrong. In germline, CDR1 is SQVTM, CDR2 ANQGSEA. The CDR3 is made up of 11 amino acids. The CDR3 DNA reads TGCAGCGTTACCGGGCACTACGAGCAGTACTTC. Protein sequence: CSVTGHYEQYF.

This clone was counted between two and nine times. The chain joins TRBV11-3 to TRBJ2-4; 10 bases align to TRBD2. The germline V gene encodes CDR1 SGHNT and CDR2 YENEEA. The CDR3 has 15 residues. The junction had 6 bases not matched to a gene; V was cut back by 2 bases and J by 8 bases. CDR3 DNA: TGTGCCAGCAGCTTAAGCGGGGGGGCATTTGACATTCAGTACTTC. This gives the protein CASSLSGGAFDIQYF.

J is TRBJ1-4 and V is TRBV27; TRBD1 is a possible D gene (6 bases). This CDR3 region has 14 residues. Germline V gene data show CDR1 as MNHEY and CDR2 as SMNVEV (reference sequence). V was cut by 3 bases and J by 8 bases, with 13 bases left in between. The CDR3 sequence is CASSFVRGGEKLFF. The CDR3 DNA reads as TGTGCCAGCAGTTTCGTCAGGGGTGGAGAAAAACTGTTTTTT. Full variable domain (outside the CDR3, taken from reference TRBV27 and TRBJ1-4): EAQVTQNPRYLITVTGKKLTVTCSQNMNHEYMSWYRQDPGLGLRQIYYSMNVEVTDKGDVPEGYKVSRKEKRNFPLILESPSPNQTSLYFCASSFVRGGEKLFFGSGTQLSVL.

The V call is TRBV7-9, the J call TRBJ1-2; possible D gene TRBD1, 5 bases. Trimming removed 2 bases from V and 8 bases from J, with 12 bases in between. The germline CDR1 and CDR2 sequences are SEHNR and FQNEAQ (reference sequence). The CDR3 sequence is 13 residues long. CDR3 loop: CASSLTWDEGYTF. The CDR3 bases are TGTGCCAGCAGCTTAACCTGGGACGAGGGCTACACCTTC. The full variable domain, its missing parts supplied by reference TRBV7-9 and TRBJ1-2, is DTGVSQNPRHKITKRGQNVTFRCDPISEHNRLYWYRQTLGQGPEFLTYFQNEAQLEKSRLLSDRFSAERPKGSFSTLEIQRTEQGDSAMYLCASSLTWDEGYTFGSGTRLTVV.

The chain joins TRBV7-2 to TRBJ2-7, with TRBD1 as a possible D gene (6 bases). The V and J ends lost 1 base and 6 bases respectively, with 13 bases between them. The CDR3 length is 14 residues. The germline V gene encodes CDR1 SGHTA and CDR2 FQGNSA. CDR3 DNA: TGTGCCAGCAGCTTAGTAGGGGGTTATGCCGAGCAGTACTTC. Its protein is CASSLVGGYAEQYF. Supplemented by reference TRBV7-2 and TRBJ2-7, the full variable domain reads GAGVSQSPSNKVTEKGKDVELRCDPISGHTALYWYRQSLGQGLEFLIYFQGNSAPDKSGLPSDRFSAERTGGSVSTLTIQRTQQEDSAVYLCASSLVGGYAEQYFGPGTRLTVT.

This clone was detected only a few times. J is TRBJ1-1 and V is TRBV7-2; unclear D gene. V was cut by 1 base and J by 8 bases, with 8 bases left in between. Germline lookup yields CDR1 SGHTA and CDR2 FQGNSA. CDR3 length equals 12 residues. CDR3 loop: CASSLGSREAFF. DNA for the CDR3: TGTGCCAGCAGCTTAGGTAGCAGAGAAGCTTTCTTT. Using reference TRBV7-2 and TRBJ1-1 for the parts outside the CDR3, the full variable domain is GAGVSQSPSNKVTEKGKDVELRCDPISGHTALYWYRQSLGQGLEFLIYFQGNSAPDKSGLPSDRFSAERTGGSVSTLTIQRTQQEDSAVYLCASSLGSREAFFGQGTRLTVV.

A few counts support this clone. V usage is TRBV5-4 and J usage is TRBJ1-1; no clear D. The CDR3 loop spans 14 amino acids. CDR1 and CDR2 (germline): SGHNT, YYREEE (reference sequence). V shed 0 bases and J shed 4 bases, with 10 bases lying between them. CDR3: CASSLEQAGTEAFF. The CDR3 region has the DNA TGTGCCAGCAGCTTGGAGCAGGCGGGCACTGAAGCTTTCTTT.

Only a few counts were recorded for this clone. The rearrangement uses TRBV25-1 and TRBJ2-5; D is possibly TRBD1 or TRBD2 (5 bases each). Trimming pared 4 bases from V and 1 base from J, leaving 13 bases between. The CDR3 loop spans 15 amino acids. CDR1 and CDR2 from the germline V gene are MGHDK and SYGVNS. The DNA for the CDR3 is TGTGCCAGCAGTGCATGGGGACCTTTCCAAGAGACCCAGTACTTC. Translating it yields CASSAWGPFQETQYF.

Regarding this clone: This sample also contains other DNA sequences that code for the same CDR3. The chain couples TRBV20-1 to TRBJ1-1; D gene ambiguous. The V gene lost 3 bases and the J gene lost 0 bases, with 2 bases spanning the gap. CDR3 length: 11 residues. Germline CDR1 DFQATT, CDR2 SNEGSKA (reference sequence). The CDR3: CSARLNTEAFF. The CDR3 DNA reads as TGCAGTGCTAGGTTGAACACTGAAGCTTTCTTT.

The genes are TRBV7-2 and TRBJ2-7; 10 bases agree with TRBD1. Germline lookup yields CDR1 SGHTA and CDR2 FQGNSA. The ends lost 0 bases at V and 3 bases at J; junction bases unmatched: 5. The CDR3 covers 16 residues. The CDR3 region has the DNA TGTGCCAGCAGCTTAGCTACGGGACAGGGGCTCTACGAGCAGTACTTC. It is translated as CASSLATGQGLYEQYF.